This TCR beta chain is from a study of cytomegalovirus exposure and HLA in healthy donors. In the study overall: Genetic ancestry analysis placed under 90% of the 398 donors that were genotyped in the Caucasian-associated cluster.

Vbeta (60) and Jbeta (13) primers were used in the PCR. Some clones are missing from TCRdb's copy, which holds only in-frame ones; the method was immunoSEQ multiplex PCR. The sample yields 95,000 to 150,000 clones, of which the top ten take up under 2.5%. Notes on the study in general: V- and J-gene trimming of TCR beta was linked (in a later analysis) to a missense DCLRE1C variant. Reportedly, a later analysis found an Asian-associated ancestry cluster had fewer N-insertions than the approximately 700-donor mean. In a later analysis, the majority of CMV-associated beta chains seemingly showed HLA restriction.

The CDR3 contains 13 residues. The V end was cut by 3 bases, the J end by 2 bases, with 10 bases between. Germline values: CDR1 GTSNPN, CDR2 SVGIG (reference sequence). Comment on this clone: Its antigen is as yet unknown.

The receptor was derived from a man aged 35-49 years in good health and CMV-seronegative. Sample: PBMCs. V gene TRBV30 combines with J gene TRBJ1-1; D call uncertain. The CDR3 spells CAWSVTTNTEAFF. CDR3 coding DNA: TGTGCCTGGAGCGTGACAACAAACACTGAAGCTTTCTTT.